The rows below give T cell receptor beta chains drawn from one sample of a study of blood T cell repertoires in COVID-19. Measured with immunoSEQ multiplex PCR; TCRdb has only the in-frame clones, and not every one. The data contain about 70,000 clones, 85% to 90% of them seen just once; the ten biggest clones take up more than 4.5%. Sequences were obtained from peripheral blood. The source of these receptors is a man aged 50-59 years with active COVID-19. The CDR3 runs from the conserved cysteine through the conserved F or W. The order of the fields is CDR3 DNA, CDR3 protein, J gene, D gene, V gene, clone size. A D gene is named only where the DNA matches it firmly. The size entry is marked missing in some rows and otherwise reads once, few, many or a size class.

CDR3nt: TGTGCCAGCAGCCCTCCAGTGATCTCCTACGAGCAGTACTTC
CDR3aa: CASSPPVISYEQYF
j_gene: TRBJ2-7
d_gene: .
v_gene: TRBV6-2/TRBV6-3
abundance: .

CDR3nt: TGCGCCAGCAGCCAAGATAGGTTGGGGGCCGGGACCCAGTACTTC
CDR3aa: CASSQDRLGAGTQYF
j_gene: TRBJ2-5
d_gene: .
v_gene: TRBV4-3
abundance: .

CDR3nt: TGTGCCAGCAGCTTAGTCGCAGGGCCATACGAGCAGTACTTC
CDR3aa: CASSLVAGPYEQYF
j_gene: TRBJ2-7
d_gene: .
v_gene: TRBV11-3
abundance: .

CDR3nt: TGTGCCAGCAGTTCTCCGGTAGTTAACCGGAGCGAAAAACTGTTTTTT
CDR3aa: CASSSPVVNRSEKLFF
j_gene: TRBJ1-4
d_gene: .
v_gene: TRBV28
abundance: .

CDR3nt: TGTGCCAGCAGTTCTCCGGACAACAACTCACCCCTCCACTTT
CDR3aa: CASSSPDNNSPLHF
j_gene: TRBJ1-6
d_gene: .
v_gene: TRBV6-6
abundance: .

CDR3nt: TGCGCCAGCAGCCAAGATCGGGGGGAAAAACTGTTTTTT
CDR3aa: CASSQDRGEKLFF
j_gene: TRBJ1-4
d_gene: .
v_gene: TRBV4-3
abundance: few

CDR3nt: TGCGCCAGCAGCCCTGGGGCAGGTGGGTCATCCGGGGAGCTGTTTTTT
CDR3aa: CASSPGAGGSSGELFF
j_gene: TRBJ2-2
d_gene: .
v_gene: TRBV5-1
abundance: .

CDR3nt: TGTGCCACCAGTGATTTTACAGGCCCTCAAGAGACCCAGTACTTC
CDR3aa: CATSDFTGPQETQYF
j_gene: TRBJ2-5
d_gene: .
v_gene: TRBV24-1
abundance: .

CDR3nt: TGTGCCAGCAGCTGGGACAGGAACACCGGGGAGCTGTTTTTT
CDR3aa: CASSWDRNTGELFF
j_gene: TRBJ2-2
d_gene: TRBD1
v_gene: TRBV5-6
abundance: .

CDR3nt: TGTGCCAGCAGTTACTCTAAGGGGGCAACAAGTCAGTTC
CDR3aa: CASSYSKGATSQF
j_gene: TRBJ2-7
d_gene: TRBD1
v_gene: TRBV6-5
abundance: .

CDR3nt: TGTGCCAGCAGTGAAGCATATGGAAACACCATATATTTT
CDR3aa: CASSEAYGNTIYF
j_gene: TRBJ1-3
d_gene: .
v_gene: TRBV12-3/TRBV12-4
abundance: .

CDR3nt: TGCGCCAGCAGTGACTTTAGAAGCTCCTACGAGCAGTACTTC
CDR3aa: CASSDFRSSYEQYF
j_gene: TRBJ2-7
d_gene: .
v_gene: TRBV5-1
abundance: .

CDR3nt: TGTGCCAGCAGCTCATCAGGACAGCATCAGGAAGGCTACACCTTC
CDR3aa: CASSSSGQHQEGYTF
j_gene: TRBJ1-2
d_gene: .
v_gene: TRBV11-3
abundance: once

CDR3nt: TGTGCCAGCAGCTTAGTAGGGGGGGATCCCAATGAGCAGTTCTTC
CDR3aa: CASSLVGGDPNEQFF
j_gene: TRBJ2-1
d_gene: .
v_gene: TRBV7-2
abundance: .

CDR3nt: TGTGCCAGCAGCTATAGATCTCCGGGACAGAGACTAGCGGGAGGTAATGAGCAGTTCTTC
CDR3aa: CASSYRSPGQRLAGGNEQFF
j_gene: TRBJ2-1
d_gene: TRBD2
v_gene: TRBV28
abundance: .

CDR3nt: TGTGCCAGCAGCTGGGGAGGCGATGGCAACACCTTC
CDR3aa: CASSWGGDGNTF
j_gene: TRBJ1-2
d_gene: .
v_gene: TRBV5-6
abundance: .

CDR3nt: TGTGCCAGCAGTTTATCGGAGGTACCCGCAGAAAAACTGTTTTTT
CDR3aa: CASSLSEVPAEKLFF
j_gene: TRBJ1-4
d_gene: .
v_gene: TRBV28
abundance: .

CDR3nt: TGTGCCAGCAGCTCGCCGCTCACTAGCGGGAGCTCCTACAATGAGCAGTTCTTC
CDR3aa: CASSSPLTSGSSYNEQFF
j_gene: TRBJ2-1
d_gene: TRBD2
v_gene: TRBV5-4
abundance: few

CDR3nt: TGTGCCAGCAGTGCCCCCCTAGCGGGCAGCACAGATACGCAGTATTTT
CDR3aa: CASSAPLAGSTDTQYF
j_gene: TRBJ2-3
d_gene: TRBD2
v_gene: TRBV28
abundance: .

CDR3nt: TGTGCCAGCAGCCGAGTCCCAGGGGGACCCGTTCCCTCAAATGAGCAGTTCTTC
CDR3aa: CASSRVPGGPVPSNEQFF
j_gene: TRBJ2-1
d_gene: TRBD1
v_gene: TRBV7-9
abundance: .

CDR3nt: TGTGCCAGCAGTTACTCAGCGGGAGCGGGTGTCGATGAGCAGTTCTTC
CDR3aa: CASSYSAGAGVDEQFF
j_gene: TRBJ2-1
d_gene: TRBD2
v_gene: TRBV6-5
abundance: .

CDR3nt: TGTGCCAGCAGTTTAACAGGGTGGAAGGAGCCCCAGCATTTT
CDR3aa: CASSLTGWKEPQHF
j_gene: TRBJ1-5
d_gene: .
v_gene: TRBV28
abundance: .

CDR3nt: TGTGCCAGCAGTTCGGGACAGAACTATGGCTACACCTTC
CDR3aa: CASSSGQNYGYTF
j_gene: TRBJ1-2
d_gene: TRBD1
v_gene: TRBV28
abundance: .

CDR3nt: TGTGCCAGCAGTTTTACCAGAAATAGCAATCAGCCCCAGCATTTT
CDR3aa: CASSFTRNSNQPQHF
j_gene: TRBJ1-5
d_gene: .
v_gene: TRBV28
abundance: once

CDR3nt: TGTGCCAGCAGTTCCCAGACAGGAGATAATCAGCCCCAGCATTTT
CDR3aa: CASSSQTGDNQPQHF
j_gene: TRBJ1-5
d_gene: .
v_gene: TRBV6-2/TRBV6-3
abundance: few

CDR3nt: TGTGCCAGCAGCTATGACAGGGGGCCGAGCTACACCTTC
CDR3aa: CASSYDRGPSYTF
j_gene: TRBJ1-2
d_gene: TRBD1
v_gene: TRBV3-1/TRBV3-2
abundance: .

CDR3nt: TGTGCCAGCAGCCCAGACCGGGGCTCCTACGAGCAGTACTTC
CDR3aa: CASSPDRGSYEQYF
j_gene: TRBJ2-7
d_gene: .
v_gene: TRBV7-6
abundance: .

CDR3nt: TGTGCCACCAGTGATTTGCAGGTGGCGGGAGGCGGCAAAAACATTCAGTACTTC
CDR3aa: CATSDLQVAGGGKNIQYF
j_gene: TRBJ2-4
d_gene: TRBD2
v_gene: TRBV24-1
abundance: .

CDR3nt: TGTGCCAGCTTCGGAGGTTCTTACGAGCAGTACTTC
CDR3aa: CASFGGSYEQYF
j_gene: TRBJ2-7
d_gene: .
v_gene: TRBV6-5
abundance: .

CDR3nt: TGTGCCAGCAGCTTAGGAGGAGCTAACTATGGCTACACCTTC
CDR3aa: CASSLGGANYGYTF
j_gene: TRBJ1-2
d_gene: .
v_gene: TRBV11-2
abundance: .

CDR3nt: TGTGCCAGCAGCCGGACTAGCGGGAGAATACTAGACGAGCAGTACTTC
CDR3aa: CASSRTSGRILDEQYF
j_gene: TRBJ2-7
d_gene: TRBD2
v_gene: TRBV7-9
abundance: few

CDR3nt: TGTGCCTGGAGTGTTGGGACAGGGAATAATGAGCAGTTCTTC
CDR3aa: CAWSVGTGNNEQFF
j_gene: TRBJ2-1
d_gene: TRBD1
v_gene: TRBV30
abundance: .

CDR3nt: TGTGCCAGCAGCTTAATTCTCGGCGAGCAGTACTTC
CDR3aa: CASSLILGEQYF
j_gene: TRBJ2-7
d_gene: .
v_gene: TRBV7-2
abundance: .